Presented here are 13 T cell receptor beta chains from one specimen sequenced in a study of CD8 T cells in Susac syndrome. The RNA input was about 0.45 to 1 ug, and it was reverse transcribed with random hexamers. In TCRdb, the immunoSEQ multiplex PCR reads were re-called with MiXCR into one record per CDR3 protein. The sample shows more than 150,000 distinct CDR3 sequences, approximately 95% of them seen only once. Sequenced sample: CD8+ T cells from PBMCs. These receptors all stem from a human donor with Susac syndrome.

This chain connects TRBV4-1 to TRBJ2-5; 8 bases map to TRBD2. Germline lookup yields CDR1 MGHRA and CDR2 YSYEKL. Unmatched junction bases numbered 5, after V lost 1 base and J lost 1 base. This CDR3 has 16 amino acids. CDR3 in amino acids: CASSQAGGLTQETQYF. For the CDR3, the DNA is TGCGCCAGCAGCCAAGCGGGGGGGCTTACCCAAGAGACCCAGTACTTC.

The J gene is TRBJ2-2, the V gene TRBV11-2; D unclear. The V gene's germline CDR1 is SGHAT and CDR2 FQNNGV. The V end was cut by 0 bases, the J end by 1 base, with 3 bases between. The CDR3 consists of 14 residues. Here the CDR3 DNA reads TGTGCCAGCAGCTTAGACATGAACACCGGGGAGCTGTTTTTT. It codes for CASSLDMNTGELFF.

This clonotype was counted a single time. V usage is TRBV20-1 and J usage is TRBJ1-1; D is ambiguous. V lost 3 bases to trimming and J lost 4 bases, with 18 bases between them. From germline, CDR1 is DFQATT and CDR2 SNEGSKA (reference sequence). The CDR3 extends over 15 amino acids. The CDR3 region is CSARADSSGSTEAFF. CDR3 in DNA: TGCAGTGCTAGGGCCGACTCCTCGGGATCCACTGAAGCTTTCTTT.

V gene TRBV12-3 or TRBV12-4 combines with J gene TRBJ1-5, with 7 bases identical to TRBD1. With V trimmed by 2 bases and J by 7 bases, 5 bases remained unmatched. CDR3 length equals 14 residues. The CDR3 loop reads CASSLTRGSQPQHF. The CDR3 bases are TGTGCCAGCAGTTTAACCAGGGGGTCGCAGCCCCAGCATTTT.

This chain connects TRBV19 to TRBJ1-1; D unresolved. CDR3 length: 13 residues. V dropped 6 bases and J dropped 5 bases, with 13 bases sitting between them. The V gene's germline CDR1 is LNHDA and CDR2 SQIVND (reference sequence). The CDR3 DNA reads TGTGCCAGTAGGGTCGGACTCGAAACTGAAGCTTTCTTT. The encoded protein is CASRVGLETEAFF.

This chain's CDR3 is CASRSTGSNTEAFF. The CDR3 coding sequence is TGCGCCAGCAGATCGACAGGGTCGAACACTGAAGCTTTCTTT. The rearrangement uses TRBV5-1 and TRBJ1-1, with 7 bases that match TRBD1. CDR3 length: 14 residues. The V gene end was trimmed by 5 bases and the J gene end by 1 base; junction bases not matched to a gene: 5. Germline CDR1 reads SGHRS; CDR2 reads YFSETQ. Drawing the rest from reference TRBV5-1 and TRBJ1-1, the complete variable domain is KAGVTQTPRYLIKTRGQQVTLSCSPISGHRSVSWYQQTPGQGLQFLFEYFSETQRNKGNFPGRFSGRQFSNSRSEMNVSTLELGDSALYLCASRSTGSNTEAFFGQGTRLTVV.

The CDR3 nucleotides are TGTGCCACCAGCAGAGATCCGAGCGGGGTCCCTTATGGCTACACCTTC. This encodes CATSRDPSGVPYGYTF. The V and J genes are TRBV15 and TRBJ1-2, with no clear D. The CDR3 has 16 residues. Trimming shortened V by 0 bases and J by 5 bases, and 16 bases separated the two germline ends. Germline V gives CDR1 LNHNV, CDR2 YYDKDF (reference sequence).

The CDR3 sequence: CASSLDMGEQYF. For the CDR3, the DNA is TGTGCCAGCAGCTTGGACATGGGCGAGCAGTACTTC. This chain uses TRBV13 with TRBJ2-7; weak D call: TRBD1 (5 bases). The CDR3 covers 12 residues. Germline-derived CDR1 and CDR2 are PRHDT and FYEKMQ (reference sequence). The V end was cut by 3 bases, the J end by 6 bases, with 9 bases between.

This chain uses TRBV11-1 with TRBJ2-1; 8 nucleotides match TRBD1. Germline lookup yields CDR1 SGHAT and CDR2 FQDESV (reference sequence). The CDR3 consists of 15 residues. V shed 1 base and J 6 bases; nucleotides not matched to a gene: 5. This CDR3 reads CASSLEDRVFNEQFF. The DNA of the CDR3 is TGTGCCAGCAGCTTAGAGGACAGGGTATTCAATGAGCAGTTCTTC. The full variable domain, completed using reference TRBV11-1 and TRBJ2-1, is EAEVAQSPRYKITEKSQAVAFWCDPISGHATLYWYRQILGQGPELLVQFQDESVVDDSQLPKDRFSAERLKGVDSTLKIQPAELGDSAMYLCASSLEDRVFNEQFFGPGTRLTVL.

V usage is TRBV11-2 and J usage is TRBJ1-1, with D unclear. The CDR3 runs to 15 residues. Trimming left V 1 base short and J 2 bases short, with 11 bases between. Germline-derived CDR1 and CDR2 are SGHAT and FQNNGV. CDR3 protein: CASSLAREENTEAFF. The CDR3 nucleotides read TGTGCCAGCAGCTTAGCTAGGGAAGAAAACACTGAAGCTTTCTTT.

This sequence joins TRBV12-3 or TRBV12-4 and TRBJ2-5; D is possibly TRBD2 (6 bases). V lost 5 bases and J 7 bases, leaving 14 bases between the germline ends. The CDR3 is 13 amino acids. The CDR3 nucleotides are TGTGCCAGCAGTCACGGGGGTCCGGGGACCCAGTACTTC. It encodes CASSHGGPGTQYF.

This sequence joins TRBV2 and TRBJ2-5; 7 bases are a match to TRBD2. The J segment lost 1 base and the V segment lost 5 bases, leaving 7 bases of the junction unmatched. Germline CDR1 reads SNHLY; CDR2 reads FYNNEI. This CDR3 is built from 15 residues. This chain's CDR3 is CASSPAGLAQETQYF. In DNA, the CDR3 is TGTGCCAGCAGTCCAGCGGGGTTAGCCCAAGAGACCCAGTACTTC. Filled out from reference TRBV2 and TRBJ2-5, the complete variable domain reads EPEVTQTPSHQVTQMGQEVILRCVPISNHLYFYWYRQILGQKVEFLVSFYNNEISEKSEIFDDQFSVERPDGSNFTLKIRSTKLEDSAMYFCASSPAGLAQETQYFGPGTRLLVL.

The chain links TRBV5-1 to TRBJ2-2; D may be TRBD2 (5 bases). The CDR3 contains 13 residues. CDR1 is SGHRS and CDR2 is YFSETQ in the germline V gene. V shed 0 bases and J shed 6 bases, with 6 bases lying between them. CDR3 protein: CASSLEEAGELFF. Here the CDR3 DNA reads TGCGCCAGCAGCTTGGAGGAGGCCGGGGAGCTGTTTTTT.